Each of the 30 T cell receptor beta chains below was sequenced from the same sample in a study of blood T cell repertoires in COVID-19. The protocol was immunoSEQ multiplex PCR, while the TCRdb copy is restricted to in-frame clones and leaves out a portion. The sample gives approximately 210,000 clones, approximately 80% of which show up once; 3.5% to 4.5% is in the top ten. The sample taken for sequencing was PBMCs or T cells enriched from blood (not recorded which). The receptors stem from a man younger than 40 with acute COVID-19.

J is TRBJ1-2 and V is TRBV7-9, with a tentative D call TRBD1 (5 bases). CDR1 and CDR2 (germline): SEHNR, FQNEAQ (reference sequence). With 4 bases removed from V and 2 bases from J, the gap between germline ends came to 11 bases. CDR3 length: 14 residues. CDR3 residues: CASSSFPGNYGYTF. CDR3 nucleotide sequence: TGTGCCAGCAGCTCTTTTCCAGGGAACTATGGCTACACCTTC.

About this clone: At one boundary the junction diverges from the germline segment, which might be a read error. The chain recombines TRBV19 with TRBJ2-7; a possible D gene is TRBD1 (5 bases). Germline values: CDR1 LNHDA, CDR2 SQIVND (reference sequence). The CDR3 runs to 15 residues. The CDR3 region is CASSMTAGLSSEQYF. CDR3 nucleotide sequence: TGTGCCAGTAGTATGACGGCAGGGTTGTCCTCCGAGCAGTACTTC.

The chain combines TRBV20-1 with TRBJ2-7; the match to TRBD2 covers 11 bases. This CDR3 contains 11 residues. Germline lookup yields CDR1 DFQATT and CDR2 SNEGSKA (reference sequence). V lost 6 bases and J lost 10; bases outside the gene matches: 5. This CDR3 is CSAGTSGPQYF. Here the CDR3 DNA reads TGCAGTGCCGGGACTAGCGGCCCACAGTACTTC.

The rearrangement uses TRBV10-2 and TRBJ1-1; D unclear. The CDR3 sequence is 15 residues long. Germline lookup yields CDR1 WSHSY and CDR2 SAAADI. V lost 6 bases, J lost 0 bases, and 14 bases lay in between. The CDR3 DNA reads as TGCGCCAGCAGGATCCTATCAACGGTGAACACTGAAGCTTTCTTT. Translated: CASRILSTVNTEAFF.

The gene calls are TRBV9 and TRBJ1-1; 7 nucleotides match TRBD1. The CDR3 contains 14 residues. J was trimmed by 5 bases and V by 4 bases; bases with no gene match: 8. Germline V gene data show CDR1 as SGDLS and CDR2 as YYNGEE. The CDR3 sequence: CASSSRQGGTEAFF. The CDR3 DNA reads as TGTGCCAGCAGCTCCCGACAGGGAGGAACTGAAGCTTTCTTT.

This clone was seen a single time. The rearrangement joins TRBV7-9 to TRBJ1-6, with a possible D match to TRBD1 (5 bases). This CDR3 contains 17 residues. Trimming removed 5 bases from V and 7 bases from J, with 21 bases in between. Germline assignment: CDR1 SEHNR and CDR2 FQNEAQ (reference sequence). The CDR3 region is CASSGRDFHLPNSPLHF. CDR3 bases: TGTGCCAGCAGCGGCCGGGACTTTCACCTGCCCAATTCACCCCTCCACTTT.

The rearrangement uses TRBV28 and TRBJ2-7; tentative D call: TRBD1 (5 bases). The CDR3 has 13 amino acids. The V gene's germline CDR1 is MDHEN and CDR2 SYDVKM. V was trimmed by 1 base and J by 5 bases, leaving 9 bases between them. CDR3 sequence (DNA): TGTGCCAGCAGTTTATCCCCAGGGCACGAGCAGTACTTC. This translates into CASSLSPGHEQYF.

The chain is built from TRBV15 and TRBJ2-7; D is perhaps TRBD1 (6 bases). The ends were cut back, 2 bases at V and 0 bases at J, with 8 bases in the middle. The CDR3 sequence is 14 residues long. Germline V gene lookup returns CDR1 LNHNV and CDR2 YYDKDF (reference sequence). The chain's CDR3 is CATSRKGDSYEQYF. The CDR3 DNA reads TGTGCCACCAGCAGAAAGGGGGACTCCTACGAGCAGTACTTC. Full variable domain (outside the CDR3, taken from reference TRBV15 and TRBJ2-7): DAMVIQNPRYQVTQFGKPVTLSCSQTLNHNVMYWYQQKSSQAPKLLFHYYDKDFNNEADTPDNFQSRRPNTSFCFLDIRSPGLGDTAMYLCATSRKGDSYEQYFGPGTRLTVT.

This clone was recorded once. The genes are TRBV4-2 and TRBJ2-5; the D gene is possibly TRBD2 (6 bases). The V end lost 4 bases, the J end lost 5 bases, and 17 bases lay between the germline ends. Germline V gene lookup returns CDR1 LGHNA and CDR2 YNFKEQ. This CDR3 has 15 amino acids. The CDR3 is CASSRLGEGRETQYF. In DNA, the CDR3 is TGTGCCAGCAGCCGCCTAGGTGAGGGGAGGGAGACCCAGTACTTC.

With respect to this clone: The identical CDR3 is also encoded by other nucleotide sequences in the sample. This chain uses TRBV3-1 (or the pseudogene TRBV3-2) with TRBJ2-7; 12 positions agree with TRBD2. The germline gives CDR1 LGHDT, CDR2 YNNKEL (reference sequence). The CDR3 has 15 amino acids. J lost 7 bases, V lost 4 bases, and 8 bases had no gene match. The CDR3 DNA follows: TGTGCCAGCAGCCTATCCGGGACTAGCGGGCGGGAGCAGTACTTC. Translating gives CASSLSGTSGREQYF.

Within the sample, this clone is medium-sized. This chain connects TRBV6-4 to TRBJ2-3; 8 nucleotides line up with TRBD2. Germline CDR1 is MRHNA and CDR2 is SNTAGT. This CDR3 region has 13 residues. Trimming cost V 6 bases and J 2 bases; bases outside gene matches: 1. The chain's CDR3 is CASSGGATDTQYF. The CDR3 region has the DNA TGTGCCAGCAGCGGGGGGGCCACAGATACGCAGTATTTT.

The J gene is TRBJ2-1, the V gene TRBV12-3 or TRBV12-4; 10 nucleotides match TRBD1. The CDR3 length is 13 residues. V lost 7 bases to trimming and J lost 8 bases; unmatched junction nucleotides: 5. In DNA, the CDR3 is TGTGCCAGCAAGGACAGGGGGGTCGATGAGCAGTTCTTC. As protein: CASKDRGVDEQFF.

This sequence joins TRBV7-9 and TRBJ2-7, with TRBD1 matching over 8 bases. V was pared by 5 bases and J by 6 bases, with 9 bases of the junction left unmatched. The CDR3 has 14 residues. Looked up from germline, CDR1 is SEHNR and CDR2 is FQNEAQ (reference sequence). The DNA for the CDR3 is TGTGCCAGCAGCCCAGTGACAGGGGCAGGCGAGCAGTACTTC. Its protein product is CASSPVTGAGEQYF.

CDR3 nucleotides: TGTGCCAGCAGTTACACAGGTGCCACTGAAGCTTTCTTT. Translated, it gives CASSYTGATEAFF. The chain is built from TRBV6-6 and TRBJ1-1, with a possible D match to TRBD1 (5 bases). Between the trimmed V and J ends, which lost 2 bases and 4 bases, there was a span of 8 bases. Germline assignment: CDR1 MNHNY and CDR2 SVGAGI (reference sequence). This CDR3 contains 13 residues.

The chain recombines TRBV6-5 with TRBJ1-6, with 7 nucleotides matching TRBD1. Trimming removed 5 bases from V and 11 bases from J; junction bases left unmatched: 0. Germline V gene lookup returns CDR1 MNHEY and CDR2 SVGAGI. The CDR3 extends over 11 amino acids. The CDR3 bases are TGTGCCAGCAGTACAGGGGCACCCCTCCACTTT. Amino acid sequence: CASSTGAPLHF.

This chain joins TRBV10-2 and TRBJ1-4; 10 positions match TRBD1. This CDR3 comprises 15 residues. Germline assignment: CDR1 WSHSY and CDR2 SAAADI. The V gene end was trimmed by 4 bases and the J gene end by 7 bases; junction bases not matched to a gene: 6. The CDR3 sequence: CASSALTGGLEKLFF. The DNA of the CDR3 is TGCGCCAGCAGTGCTCTGACAGGGGGCCTTGAAAAACTGTTTTTT.

The chain employs TRBV6-4 and TRBJ2-1, with 12 bases matching TRBD2. CDR1 is MRHNA and CDR2 is SNTAGT in the germline V gene. The CDR3 loop spans 15 amino acids. V was clipped by 4 bases and J by 10 bases; unmatched bases: 8. The DNA of the CDR3 is TGTGCCAGCAGTGCGTCTAGCGGGGGGGCCAGAGAGCAGTTCTTC. As protein: CASSASSGGAREQFF.

The rearrangement uses TRBV27 and TRBJ2-7; 12 bases align to TRBD2. From germline, CDR1 is MNHEY and CDR2 SMNVEV (reference sequence). CDR3 length: 20 residues. V gave up 4 bases and J gave up 2 bases; unmatched junction bases: 18. This CDR3 reads CASSSTLAGGLHGVPYEQYF. The CDR3 region has the DNA TGTGCCAGCAGTTCGACTCTAGCGGGGGGGCTTCATGGAGTTCCCTACGAGCAGTACTTC.

This clone was seen more than once but under ten times. V usage is TRBV29-1 and J usage is TRBJ1-2; D gene unclear. V was cut by 6 bases and J by 8 bases, with 16 bases left in between. This CDR3 is built from 12 residues. From germline, CDR1 is SQVTM and CDR2 ANQGSEA. CDR3 in amino acids: CSVQEAGYGYTF. The DNA of the CDR3 is TGCAGCGTCCAAGAAGCGGGGTACGGCTACACCTTC.

This chain links TRBV5-1 with TRBJ1-1, with a possible D match to TRBD1 (6 bases). Trimming pared 0 bases from V and 6 bases from J, leaving 12 bases between. This CDR3 comprises 14 residues. Per the germline V gene, CDR1 is SGHRS and CDR2 is YFSETQ. CDR3 protein: CASSLVHRDAEAFF. CDR3 bases: TGCGCCAGCAGCTTGGTTCACAGGGACGCTGAAGCTTTCTTT.

The rearrangement uses TRBV6-5 and TRBJ1-2; perhaps TRBD1 as D (5 bases). From germline, CDR1 is MNHEY and CDR2 SVGAGI. The ends were cut back, 5 bases at V and 5 bases at J, with 15 bases in the middle. The CDR3 is 14 amino acids. In DNA, the CDR3 is TGTGCCAGCAGTCCCTTTGGGGAGGGGTATGGCTACACCTTC. This gives the protein CASSPFGEGYGYTF.

The rearrangement links TRBV3-1 (or the pseudogene TRBV3-2) to TRBJ1-2, with D tentatively TRBD1 (5 bases). Trimming left V 6 bases short and J 4 bases short, with 21 bases between. Germline V gene data show CDR1 as LGHDT and CDR2 as YNNKEL (reference sequence). The CDR3 has 16 residues. Written as DNA, the CDR3 is TGTGCCAGCAGTCGGGACTCAGGGATGGGAGCCTATGGCTACACCTTC. This translates into CASSRDSGMGAYGYTF.

The chain links TRBV29-1 to TRBJ2-7; D possibly corresponds to TRBD2 (6 bases). The CDR3 contains 12 residues. V was shortened by 4 bases and J by 2 bases, with 9 bases between the two germline ends. Germline V gene lookup returns CDR1 SQVTM and CDR2 ANQGSEA. The CDR3 sequence is CSVGGGTYEQYF. The CDR3 DNA reads as TGCAGCGTTGGCGGAGGGACCTACGAGCAGTACTTC.

This chain uses TRBV5-4 with TRBJ2-5, with 9 bases lining up with TRBD2. The CDR3 runs 16 residues. CDR1 is SGHNT and CDR2 is YYREEE in the germline V gene (reference sequence). With 6 bases clipped from V and 4 bases from J, the junction kept 13 bases outside the gene matches. Written as DNA, the CDR3 is TGTGCCAGCATCAAAGCGGGAGGCCCCGGGGGAGAGACCCAGTACTTC. This sequence encodes CASIKAGGPGGETQYF.

The rearrangement uses TRBV7-3 and TRBJ1-1; maybe TRBD1 (5 bases). Germline V gene lookup returns CDR1 SGHTA and CDR2 FQGTGA. The V gene lost 2 bases and the J gene lost 3 bases, with 10 bases spanning the gap. This CDR3 has 14 amino acids. The CDR3 DNA sequence: TGTGCCAGCAGCTTACAGGGTATTTACACTGAAGCTTTCTTT. The encoded protein is CASSLQGIYTEAFF.

V and J are TRBV27 and TRBJ2-7, with 7 bases matching TRBD2. The CDR3 consists of 15 residues. V lost 6 bases to trimming and J lost 0 bases; unmatched junction nucleotides: 8. Per germline, CDR1 MNHEY and CDR2 SMNVEV (reference sequence). The CDR3 nucleotides read TGTGCCAGCAGCGCCTTGGGGGGGAGCTCCTACGAGCAGTACTTC. Protein sequence: CASSALGGSSYEQYF.

V usage is TRBV18 and J usage is TRBJ2-1, with D unresolved. This CDR3 contains 15 residues. The germline V and J ends were trimmed by 3 bases and 5 bases, with 14 bases remaining between them. The germline CDR1 and CDR2 sequences are KGHSH and LQKENI. CDR3 coding DNA: TGTGCCAGCTCACCTATTTTAGACATCAACAATGAGCAGTTCTTC. Protein sequence: CASSPILDINNEQFF.

V is TRBV19 and J is TRBJ1-5; D remains ambiguous. CDR1 is LNHDA, CDR2 SQIVND, per germline (reference sequence). V was cut by 1 base and J by 5 bases, with 15 bases left in between. The CDR3 is made up of 16 amino acids. The CDR3 bases are TGTGCCAGTAGTATAGGCGGAGGGTTACGTGATCAGCCCCAGCATTTT. Its translation: CASSIGGGLRDQPQHF.

This chain connects TRBV4-2 to TRBJ1-2; 8 positions match TRBD1. Trimming cost V 3 bases and J 6 bases; bases outside gene matches: 6. CDR1 is LGHNA, CDR2 YNFKEQ, per germline. This CDR3 contains 14 residues. CDR3 sequence (DNA): TGTGCCAGCAGCCAGGCAGGGGGCGAGAATGGCTACACCTTC. Amino acids: CASSQAGGENGYTF.

CDR3 coding DNA: TGTGCCAGCAGTCCCCGCTCCCACAGGGAGGGCTATGGCTACACCTTC. This encodes CASSPRSHREGYGYTF. The chain carries TRBV28 and TRBJ1-2; D perhaps matches TRBD1 (6 bases). V lost 5 bases to trimming and J lost 4 bases, with 20 bases between them. The CDR3 length is 16 residues. Per the germline V gene, CDR1 is MDHEN and CDR2 is SYDVKM.